Listed below are T cell receptor beta chains from one sample, sequenced in a study of siplizumab effects on memory and regulatory T cells. Libraries were prepared by immunoSEQ multiplex PCR; TCRdb keeps only in-frame clonotypes and omits some of them. The sample has 87,000 or so clones; 80% to 90% are singletons. Specimen: CD4+ T cells sorted from blood. Receptors were obtained from a human donor in good health. The conserved cysteine and the conserved F or W are not part of the CDR3 here. D genes are given only for firm matches.

D | V | CDR3
TRBD2 | TRBV7-9 | ASSLAGGPRAETQY
TRBD1 | TRBV15 | ATHTGASNQPQH
- | TRBV2 | ASMRNSNQPQH
- | TRBV5-1 | ASSLARTVTEAF
- | TRBV18 | ASSPRPGTESTDTQY
TRBD1 | TRBV10-3 | AISESAGGLLANYGYT
- | TRBV18 | ASSPPWAARQPQH
- | TRBV5-1 | ASSGLSWDTSNEQF
- | TRBV7-8 | ASRDDGANVLT
TRBD1 | TRBV7-9 | ASSADRVTEAF
TRBD1 | TRBV7-6 | ASSSRGTNEKLF
- | TRBV5-6 | ASSFSYEQF
- | TRBV5-6 | ASSLASSIEQY
- | TRBV29-1 | SVDTTAIQETQY
- | TRBV5-1 | ASSLLGTNYGYT
- | TRBV7-3 | ASSFGQGGTGEQF
- | TRBV4-3 | ASSQDAGRNIYEQY
- | TRBV7-3 | ASSLSVDTEAF
TRBD1 | TRBV6-1 | ASRTRDRGDQPQH
TRBD1 | TRBV5-5 | ASSLGTGFEKLF
TRBD1 | TRBV11-2 | ASSRTGGYGYT
- | TRBV2 | ASSVIISGNEQF
- | TRBV2 | ASIRAGEGYEQY
- | TRBV5-1 | ASSLTTSSKNIQY
TRBD1 | TRBV27 | ASYRGYGGYT
- | TRBV18 | ASSPRSGNQPQH
- | TRBV5-1 | ASSESPGHSSYNEQF
TRBD2 | TRBV18 | ASSPLAGSYNEQF
- | TRBV5-1 | ASSVTQGPYGYT
- | TRBV7-9 | ASSPTLVYEQY
- | TRBV4-3 | ASSQVLNRRENIQY
- | TRBV28 | ASSPGGARETQY
- | TRBV5-4 | ASSLAPGSNQPQH
- | TRBV11-2 | ASSKTGSSYNEQF
- | TRBV9 | ASSALGAEGRLF
TRBD1 | TRBV5-1 | ASSGGQGGIHQGPQY
- | TRBV5-1 | ASSPHLATNEKLF
- | TRBV27 | ASSPRRTTEAF
TRBD2 | TRBV5-1 | ASIELAGGPSEQF
- | TRBV21-1 | ASSKDGTALRWAGELF
TRBD2 | TRBV7-3 | ASSLGGVAGEQY
TRBD2 | TRBV2 | ASSAGLAVVGQY